A single sample gave rise to the 2 T cell receptor beta chains below, sequenced in a study of vaccination and CD4 T cells after COVID-19. Treatment of the sample: roughly ten-day PBMC culture with coronavirus spike peptide pools or control peptides (ViraFEST assay). Sequencing of the DNA from cultured CD4+ T cells was carried out with the Oncomine TCR Beta short-read assay. MiXCR, applied by TCRdb to the PCR reads, yields one record per CDR3 protein. The sample records about 13,000 distinct CDR3 sequences, more than 50% being singletons. The antigens of these receptors remain unknown. The source was cultured CD4+ T cells from blood, collected after SARS-CoV-2 vaccination. The receptors stem from a human donor with COVID-19.

This clonotype was detected a few times. V gene TRBV6-5 combines with J gene TRBJ1-5, with D perhaps TRBD1 (5 bases). The germline V gene encodes CDR1 MNHEY and CDR2 SVGAGI. CDR3 length equals 13 residues. V was cut by 2 bases and J by 7 bases, with 9 bases left in between. This CDR3 reads CASSYRGAQPQHF. In DNA, the CDR3 is TGTGCCAGCAGTTACCGCGGGGCCCAGCCCCAGCATTTT.

V gene TRBV2 combines with J gene TRBJ2-5; TRBD2 matches at 7 bases. The CDR3 has 15 residues. Germline CDR1 and CDR2: SNHLY and FYNNEI. V dropped 4 bases and J dropped 2; count of bases not matched to a gene: 7. The CDR3, as DNA: TGTGCCAGCAGTGCGGGGGGACGCAATCAAGAGACCCAGTACTTC. Protein sequence: CASSAGGRNQETQYF. The full variable domain, with the rest looked up from reference TRBV2 and TRBJ2-5, is EPEVTQTPSHQVTQMGQEVILRCVPISNHLYFYWYRQILGQKVEFLVSFYNNEISEKSEIFDDQFSVERPDGSNFTLKIRSTKLEDSAMYFCASSAGGRNQETQYFGPGTRLLVL.